A selection of T cell receptor beta chains follows, all from one sample in a study of OX40 agonist ivuxolimab in advanced cancers. The method was immunoSEQ multiplex PCR; TCRdb's version includes in-frame clones alone and lacks a portion of them. Of some 74,000 clones in the sample, 80% to 95% are singletons; the top ten hold less than 0.35%. The sequencing here drew on CD4+ or CD8+ T cells sorted from blood, taken in a trial of the OX40 agonist ivuxolimab. All receptors come from an adult with an advanced solid tumor such as melanoma, head and neck, liver or kidney cancer. Each CDR3 is given with its conserved first and last residue. D genes are given only for firm matches. Where a row states a size, it is once, few, many or the class of an expanded clone; other rows omit it.

>TRBV18|once|TRBJ1-4|NA
TGTGCCAGCTCACAGGGGGGCAATGAAAAACTGTTTTTT
CASSQGGNEKLFF
>TRBV10-3|NA|TRBJ2-3|TRBD1
TGTGCCATCAGTGAGTCGCAGGGGGCGAAAGAAACAGATACGCAGTATTTT
CAISESQGAKETDTQYF
>TRBV6-5|NA|TRBJ2-3|NA
TGTGCCAGCCCGGTTGTGGGACCCACAGATACGCAGTATTTT
CASPVVGPTDTQYF
>TRBV4-1|NA|TRBJ2-2|NA
TGCGCCAGCAGACATACTAACACCGGGGAGCTGTTTTTT
CASRHTNTGELFF
>TRBV6-5|NA|TRBJ2-5|TRBD1
TGTGCCAGCAGTGGACAGGGGTATGACCTGGCCCAGTACTTC
CASSGQGYDLAQYF
>TRBV5-1|NA|TRBJ1-3|NA
TGCGCCAGCAGCACCTGGGCCGGACTCTCTGGAAACACCATATATTTT
CASSTWAGLSGNTIYF
>TRBV5-1|NA|TRBJ1-6|TRBD1
TGCGCCAGCAGCGCCGGGACAGACTATAATTCACCCCTCCACTTT
CASSAGTDYNSPLHF
>TRBV28|once|TRBJ2-1|NA
TGTGCCAGCAGTTTCTCGCTAACCGGAGTACAGGGGCAGTTCTTC
CASSFSLTGVQGQFF
>TRBV6-6|NA|TRBJ1-1|NA
TGTGCCAGCAGACCTACGCGGGGCGGATTCACTGAAGCTTTCTTT
CASRPTRGGFTEAFF
>TRBV28|NA|TRBJ1-2|NA
TGTGCCAGCAGTCAACAGGACTTCTATGGCTACACCTTC
CASSQQDFYGYTF
>TRBV7-9|NA|TRBJ1-1|TRBD1
TGTGCCAGCAGCCCACAGGGGGCGGCTGGGAACACTGAAGCTTTCTTT
CASSPQGAAGNTEAFF
>TRBV6-5|NA|TRBJ1-6|NA
TGTGCCAGCAGTTACTCGAGAAATTCACCCCTCCACTTT
CASSYSRNSPLHF
>TRBV9|NA|TRBJ2-1|TRBD2
TGTGCCAGCAGCTTCGGGACTAGCGGGGCTAGCTCCTACAATGAGCAGTTCTTC
CASSFGTSGASSYNEQFF
>TRBV7-9|NA|TRBJ1-4|NA
TGTGCCAGCAGCTTAGGCGAGGCAGCAACTAATGAAAAACTGTTTTTT
CASSLGEAATNEKLFF
>TRBV30|NA|TRBJ2-7|TRBD1
TGTGCCTGGACCATCGACAGGGTTTCCTACGAGCAGTACTTC
CAWTIDRVSYEQYF
>TRBV4-1|NA|TRBJ2-1|NA
TGCGCCAGCAGCCAAGATCAGGGCAGGTGGAATGAGCAGTTCTTC
CASSQDQGRWNEQFF
>TRBV7-8|few|TRBJ1-2|NA
TGTGCCAGCAGCTTAGGGGAGGCTAACTATGGCTACACCTTC
CASSLGEANYGYTF
>TRBV27|NA|TRBJ2-5|NA
TGTGCCAGCAGTTCCTCAGGGTCCGGAGAGACCCAGTACTTC
CASSSSGSGETQYF
>TRBV29-1|NA|TRBJ1-1|NA
TGCAGCGTTGAAAAGGACATTTGGACTGAAGCTTTCTTT
CSVEKDIWTEAFF
>TRBV6-5|NA|TRBJ1-4|NA
TGTGCCAGCAGTTACTCGGGGCAGGGAAGTGAAAAACTGTTTTTT
CASSYSGQGSEKLFF
>TRBV29-1|NA|TRBJ2-1|NA
TGCAGCGTAAGGGCCCCCTCCTACAATGAGCAGTTCTTC
CSVRAPSYNEQFF
>TRBV6-5|few|TRBJ1-1|NA
TGTGCCAGCAGGTTAGGTACCCATGAAGCTTTCTTT
CASRLGTHEAFF